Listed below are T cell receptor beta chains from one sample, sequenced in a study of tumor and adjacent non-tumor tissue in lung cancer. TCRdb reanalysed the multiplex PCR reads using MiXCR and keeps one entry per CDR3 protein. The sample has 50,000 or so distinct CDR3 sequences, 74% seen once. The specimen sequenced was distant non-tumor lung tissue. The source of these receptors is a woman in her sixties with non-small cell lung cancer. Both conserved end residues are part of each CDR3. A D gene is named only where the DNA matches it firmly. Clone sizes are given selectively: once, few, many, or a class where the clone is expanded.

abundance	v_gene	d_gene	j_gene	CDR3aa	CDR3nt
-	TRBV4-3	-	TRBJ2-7	CAGSQDRGGTYEQYF	TGCGCCGGCAGCCAAGATCGAGGCGGGACCTACGAGCAGTACTTC
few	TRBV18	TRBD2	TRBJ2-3	CARSPPSGDTQYF	TGTGCCAGATCACCACCGAGCGGGGACACGCAGTATTTT
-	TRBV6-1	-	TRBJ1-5	CARNRARERTPHQPQHF	TGTGCCAGGAACCGGGCCCGGGAAAGAACCCCTCATCAGCCCCAGCATTTT
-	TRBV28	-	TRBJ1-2	CTSSLWGASNHGYTF	TGTACCAGCAGTTTATGGGGGGCGTCTAACCATGGGTACACCTTC
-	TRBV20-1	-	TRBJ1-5	CSVGRRYPPQHF	TGCAGTGTCGGGAGACGCTATCCGCCCCAGCATTTT
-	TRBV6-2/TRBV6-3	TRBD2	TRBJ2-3	CASSDFSGIKTQYF	TGTGCCAGCAGTGACTTTAGCGGGATAAAGACGCAATATTTT
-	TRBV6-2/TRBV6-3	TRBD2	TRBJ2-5	CVSSYGGHVWGLEIQYF	TGTGTCAGCAGTTACGGGGGACACGTCTGGGGACTAGAGATCCAGTACTTC
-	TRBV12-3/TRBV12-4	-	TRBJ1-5	CASSLPWQPQDF	TGTGCCAGCAGTTTACCGTGGCAGCCCCAGGATTTT
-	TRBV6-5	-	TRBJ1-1	CASNLTENTGAFF	TGTGCCAGCAACCTGACAGAGAACACTGGAGCTTTCTTT
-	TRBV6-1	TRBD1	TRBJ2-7	CASSEQDRGPEQYF	TGTGCCAGCAGTGAGCAGGACAGGGGGCCCGAGCAGTACTTC
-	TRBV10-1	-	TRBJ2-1	CARKGSYNKQFF	TGCGCCAGGAAGGGAAGTTACAATAAGCAGTTCTTC
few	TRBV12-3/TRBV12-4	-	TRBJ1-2	CASSSRGGGGFNYGYAF	TGTGCCAGCAGTTCCAGGGGCGGTGGAGGTTTTAACTATGGCTATGCCTTC
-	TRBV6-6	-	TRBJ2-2	CASSDREAGELSF	TGTGCCAGCAGTGACAGGGAGGCCGGGGAGCTGTCTTTT
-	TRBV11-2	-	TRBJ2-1	CVSSLTRVGEQFF	TGCGTCAGCAGCCTAACTCGAGTAGGTGAGCAGTTCTTC
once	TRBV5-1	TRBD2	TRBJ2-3	CVSSFGIAGVTDTQYF	TGCGTCAGTAGCTTTGGGATAGCGGGAGTCACAGATACGCAGTATTTT
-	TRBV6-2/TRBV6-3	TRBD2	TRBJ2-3	CLSSYPPIAGGSTDTQYF	TGTCTCAGCAGTTACCCTCCAATAGCGGGGGGTTCCACAGATACGCAGTATTTT
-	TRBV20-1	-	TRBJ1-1	CNVREGGRNTEAFF	TGCAATGTTAGAGAGGGAGGGAGGAACACTGAAGCTTTCTTT
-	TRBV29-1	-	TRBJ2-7	CSIAGSITGSYEQYF	TGCAGCATTGCAGGTTCAATTACGGGCTCCTACGAGCAGTATTTC
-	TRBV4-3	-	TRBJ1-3	CASSAGISTADTIYF	TGCGCCAGCAGCGCGGGGATCAGTACCGCTGATACCATATATTTT
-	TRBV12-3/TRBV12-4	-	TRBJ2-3	CASSLLGFYTDMQYF	TGTGCCAGCAGTTTGTTGGGGTTCTACACAGATATGCAGTATTTT
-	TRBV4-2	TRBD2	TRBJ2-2	CASSQDAGGKTGELFF	TGTGCCAGCAGCCAAGATGCGGGGGGGAAGACCGGGGAGCTGTTTTTT
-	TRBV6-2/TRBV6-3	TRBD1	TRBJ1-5	CASSRTGMVYSNQPQHF	TGTGCCAGCAGTCGGACAGGGATGGTATATAGCAATCAGCCCCAGCATTTT
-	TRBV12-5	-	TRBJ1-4	CASDLGRNNEKLLF	TGTGCTAGTGATTTGGGAAGGAATAATGAAAAACTGCTTTTT
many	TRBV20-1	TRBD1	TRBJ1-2	CSVTTGNYGYTF	TGCAGTGTCACGACAGGGAACTATGGCTACACCTTC
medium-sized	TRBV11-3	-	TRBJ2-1	CASSLAGDLANEQFF	TGTGCCAGCAGCTTAGCGGGAGATTTGGCGAATGAGCAGTTCTTC
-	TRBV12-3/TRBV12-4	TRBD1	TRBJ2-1	CASRGTVSDEQFF	TGTGCCAGCAGAGGGACAGTAAGCGATGAGCAGTTCTTC
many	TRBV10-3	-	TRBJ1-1	CAIKGGVWTEAFF	TGTGCCATCAAAGGGGGTGTATGGACTGAAGCTTTCTTT
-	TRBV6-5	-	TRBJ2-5	CASSRIGTQKTQYF	TGTGCCAGCAGTCGGATAGGGACTCAAAAGACCCAGTACTTC